This is a list of T cell receptor beta chains from one sample in a study of blood T cell repertoires in COVID-19. Profiling relied on immunoSEQ multiplex PCR, and the TCRdb table lists in-frame clones only, not all of them. The repertoire holds 56,000 or so clones, with approximately 91% as singletons. Sequenced sample: peripheral blood. These receptors were collected from a middle-aged man with active COVID-19. CDR3s leave out the opening cysteine and the closing phenylalanine or tryptophan. Rows may omit the clone size; those that give it use once, few, many or a size class.

clone_size: once
v_call: TRBV7-2
j_call: TRBJ1-2
cdr3_aa: ASSLVRGYGYT

clone_size: once
v_call: TRBV5-4
j_call: TRBJ2-7
cdr3_aa: ASSLGTSQGEQY

clone_size: -
v_call: TRBV3-1/TRBV3-2
j_call: TRBJ2-4
cdr3_aa: ASSYGLAGGVKNIQY

clone_size: -
v_call: TRBV5-1
j_call: TRBJ1-4
cdr3_aa: ASSRWGDEKLF

clone_size: -
v_call: TRBV19
j_call: TRBJ2-5
cdr3_aa: ASSPAAGGAEGETQY

clone_size: -
v_call: TRBV7-2
j_call: TRBJ1-1
cdr3_aa: ASSRYLTGAGTEAF

clone_size: -
v_call: TRBV7-7
j_call: TRBJ2-5
cdr3_aa: ASSPLRLLEGGTQY

clone_size: -
v_call: TRBV28
j_call: TRBJ2-5
cdr3_aa: ASSSGAETQY

clone_size: -
v_call: TRBV5-6
j_call: TRBJ2-2
cdr3_aa: ASGHRVSYTGELF

clone_size: once
v_call: TRBV30
j_call: TRBJ1-4
cdr3_aa: AWGTGSTTNEKLF

clone_size: -
v_call: TRBV28
j_call: TRBJ2-7
cdr3_aa: ASRLAGGIYEQY

clone_size: -
v_call: TRBV6-5
j_call: TRBJ2-7
cdr3_aa: ASTKGLAGSYEQY

clone_size: few
v_call: TRBV29-1
j_call: TRBJ1-1
cdr3_aa: SVAGGTPEAF

clone_size: once
v_call: TRBV29-1
j_call: TRBJ2-1
cdr3_aa: SMIRGLTYNEQF

clone_size: -
v_call: TRBV27
j_call: TRBJ1-6
cdr3_aa: ASTRTGDNSPLH

clone_size: -
v_call: TRBV5-1
j_call: TRBJ2-2
cdr3_aa: ASSPWTDFRGELF

clone_size: -
v_call: TRBV3-1/TRBV3-2
j_call: TRBJ2-1
cdr3_aa: ASSSRATRGYNEQF

clone_size: -
v_call: TRBV30
j_call: TRBJ1-6
cdr3_aa: ALGANNSPLH

clone_size: few
v_call: TRBV19
j_call: TRBJ1-5
cdr3_aa: ASNPRETIGPQH

clone_size: -
v_call: TRBV11-2
j_call: TRBJ2-7
cdr3_aa: ASSLRTGSSYEQY

clone_size: -
v_call: TRBV3-1/TRBV3-2
j_call: TRBJ1-2
cdr3_aa: ASSRTGSIYGYT

clone_size: -
v_call: TRBV15
j_call: TRBJ2-1
cdr3_aa: ATSSVPAGTTNNEQF

clone_size: once
v_call: TRBV4-3
j_call: TRBJ1-5
cdr3_aa: ASSQYPSGNQPQH

clone_size: -
v_call: TRBV6-5
j_call: TRBJ1-1
cdr3_aa: ASSYGTGGTEAF

clone_size: -
v_call: TRBV11-2
j_call: TRBJ2-1
cdr3_aa: ASSLAQYNEQF

clone_size: -
v_call: TRBV11-3
j_call: TRBJ2-1
cdr3_aa: ASSRTSGSRNEQF

clone_size: -
v_call: TRBV25-1
j_call: TRBJ2-3
cdr3_aa: ASSQTDTQY

clone_size: -
v_call: TRBV10-3
j_call: TRBJ1-1
cdr3_aa: AISVDRVTEAF

clone_size: few
v_call: TRBV7-9
j_call: TRBJ1-5
cdr3_aa: ASSQDRGNQPQH

clone_size: -
v_call: TRBV7-8
j_call: TRBJ2-2
cdr3_aa: ASSVRTGDTGELF

clone_size: -
v_call: TRBV6-5
j_call: TRBJ2-7
cdr3_aa: ASGQATFEQY

clone_size: -
v_call: TRBV12-3/TRBV12-4
j_call: TRBJ1-1
cdr3_aa: ASKVQVQTEAF

clone_size: -
v_call: TRBV7-2
j_call: TRBJ2-1
cdr3_aa: ASSLAAGDEQF

clone_size: -
v_call: TRBV18
j_call: TRBJ2-7
cdr3_aa: ASSPTTVQSYEQY

clone_size: few
v_call: TRBV11-2
j_call: TRBJ1-1
cdr3_aa: ASSHDGGVGTEAF

clone_size: -
v_call: TRBV11-2
j_call: TRBJ1-4
cdr3_aa: ASSSLRTGDEKLF

clone_size: -
v_call: TRBV19
j_call: TRBJ1-2
cdr3_aa: ASSPQDGLYGYT